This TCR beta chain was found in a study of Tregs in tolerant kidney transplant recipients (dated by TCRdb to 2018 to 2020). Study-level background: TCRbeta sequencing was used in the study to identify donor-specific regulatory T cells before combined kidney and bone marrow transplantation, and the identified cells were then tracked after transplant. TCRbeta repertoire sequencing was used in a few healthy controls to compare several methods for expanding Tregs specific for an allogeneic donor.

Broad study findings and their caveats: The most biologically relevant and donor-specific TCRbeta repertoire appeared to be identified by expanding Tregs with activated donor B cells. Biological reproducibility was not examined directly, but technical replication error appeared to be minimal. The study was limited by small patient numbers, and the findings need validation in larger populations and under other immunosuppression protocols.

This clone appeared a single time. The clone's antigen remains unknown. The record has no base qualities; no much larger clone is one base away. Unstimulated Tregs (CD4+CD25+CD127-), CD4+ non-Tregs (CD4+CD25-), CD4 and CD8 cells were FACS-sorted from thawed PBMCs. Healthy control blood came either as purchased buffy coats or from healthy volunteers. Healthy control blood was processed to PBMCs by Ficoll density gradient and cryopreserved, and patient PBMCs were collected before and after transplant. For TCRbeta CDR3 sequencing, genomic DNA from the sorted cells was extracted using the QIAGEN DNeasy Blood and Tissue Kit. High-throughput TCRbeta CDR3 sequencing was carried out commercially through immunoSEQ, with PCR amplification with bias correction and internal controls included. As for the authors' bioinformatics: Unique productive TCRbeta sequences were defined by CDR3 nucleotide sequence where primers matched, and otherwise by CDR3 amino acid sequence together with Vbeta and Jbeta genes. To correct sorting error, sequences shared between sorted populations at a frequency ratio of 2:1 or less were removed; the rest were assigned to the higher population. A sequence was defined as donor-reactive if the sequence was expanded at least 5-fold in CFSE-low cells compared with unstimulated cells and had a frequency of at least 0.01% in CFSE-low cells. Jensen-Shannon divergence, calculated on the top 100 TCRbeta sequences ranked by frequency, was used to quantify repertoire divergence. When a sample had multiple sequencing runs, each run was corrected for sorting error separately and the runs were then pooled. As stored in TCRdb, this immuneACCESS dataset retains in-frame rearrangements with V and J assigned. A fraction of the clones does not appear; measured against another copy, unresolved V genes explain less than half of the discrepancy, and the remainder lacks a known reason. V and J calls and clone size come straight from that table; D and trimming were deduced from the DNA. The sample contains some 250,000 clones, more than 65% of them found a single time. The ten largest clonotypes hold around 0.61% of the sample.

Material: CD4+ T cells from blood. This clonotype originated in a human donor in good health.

CDR3 reads: CASSKWGGIRRGTEAFF. The DNA sequence is TGTGCCAGCAGCAAATGGGGAGGGATAAGGCGCGGGACTGAAGCTTTCTTT. The V and J genes are TRBV21-1 and TRBJ1-1. TRBV21-1 is flagged as a pseudogene. The CDR3 has 17 amino acids, counting the end cysteine and phenylalanine. Only the CDR3 DNA stays, 51 bases, in frame from base 1.